These T cell receptor beta chains were read from a single sample in a study of EBV T-cell therapy then PD-1 blockade in nasopharyngeal carcinoma. What these receptors recognize is not known. The data were produced by immunoSEQ multiplex PCR, yet TCRdb's version contains in-frame clones alone and is incomplete. Of roughly 22,000 clones listed, 82% are singletons. Here the sequenced sample was CD8+ T cells from blood, taken at day -245 from a patient whose treatment included autologous EBV-specific T cells and nivolumab. These receptors came from a man aged 40-55 years with nasopharyngeal carcinoma. The CDR3 runs from the conserved cysteine through the conserved F or W. Each record gives: D gene, clone size, J gene, V gene, CDR3 protein, CDR3 DNA. The D gene is left open where the match is weak. Only part of the rows carry a size: once, few, many, or a class if the clone is expanded.

.	.	TRBJ2-1	TRBV27	CASSLSKGYNEQFF	TGTGCCAGCAGTTTATCGAAAGGCTACAATGAGCAGTTCTTC
TRBD1	once	TRBJ2-1	TRBV12-3/TRBV12-4	CASSRTGLDEQFF	TGTGCCAGCAGCCGGACAGGGTTGGATGAGCAGTTCTTC
.	.	TRBJ2-7	TRBV7-9	CASSLPSYEQYF	TGTGCCAGCAGCTTACCCTCCTACGAGCAGTACTTC
TRBD1	few	TRBJ2-3	TRBV14	CASSYRLVDRTSSTDTQYF	TGTGCCAGCAGCTACCGTCTAGTGGACAGGACCTCTAGCACAGATACGCAGTATTTT
.	few	TRBJ1-5	TRBV4-1	CASSHPNQPQHF	TGCGCCAGCAGCCATCCCAATCAGCCCCAGCATTTT
.	.	TRBJ1-2	TRBV6-5	CASSYGPGIHGYTF	TGTGCCAGCAGTTACGGGCCCGGGATTCATGGCTACACCTTC
.	.	TRBJ2-7	TRBV4-3	CASSQATGWEQYF	TGCGCCAGCAGCCAAGCTACAGGGTGGGAGCAGTACTTC
TRBD2	few	TRBJ2-3	TRBV6-4	CASSDNSGDSDTQYF	TGTGCCAGCAGTGACAACAGCGGGGACTCAGATACGCAGTATTTT
.	.	TRBJ2-5	TRBV7-9	CASLGTDLPQETQYF	TGTGCCAGCCTGGGGACTGATCTCCCTCAAGAGACCCAGTACTTC
.	.	TRBJ2-3	TRBV7-9	CASSSDTQYF	TGTGCCAGCAGCTCGGATACGCAGTATTTT
.	.	TRBJ1-2	TRBV20-1	CSALNPGGYTF	TGCAGTGCCTTAAACCCAGGGGGCTACACCTTC